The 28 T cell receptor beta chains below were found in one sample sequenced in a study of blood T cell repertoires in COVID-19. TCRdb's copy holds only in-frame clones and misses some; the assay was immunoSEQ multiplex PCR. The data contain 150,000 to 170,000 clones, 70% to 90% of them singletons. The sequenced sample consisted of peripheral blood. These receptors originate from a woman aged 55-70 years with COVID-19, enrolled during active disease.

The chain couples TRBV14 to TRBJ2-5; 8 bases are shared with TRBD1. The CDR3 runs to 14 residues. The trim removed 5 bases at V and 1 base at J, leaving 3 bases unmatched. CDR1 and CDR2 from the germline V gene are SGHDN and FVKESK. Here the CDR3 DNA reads TGTGCCAGCAGCATCGACAGGGGCCAAGAGACCCAGTACTTC. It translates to CASSIDRGQETQYF.

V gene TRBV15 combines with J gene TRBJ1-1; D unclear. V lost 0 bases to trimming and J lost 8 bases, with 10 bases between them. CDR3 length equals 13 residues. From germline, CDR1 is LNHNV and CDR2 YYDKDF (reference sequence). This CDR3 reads CATSREGAREAFF. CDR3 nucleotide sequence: TGTGCCACCAGCAGAGAGGGAGCTCGCGAAGCTTTCTTT. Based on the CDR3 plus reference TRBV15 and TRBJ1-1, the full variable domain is DAMVIQNPRYQVTQFGKPVTLSCSQTLNHNVMYWYQQKSSQAPKLLFHYYDKDFNNEADTPDNFQSRRPNTSFCFLDIRSPGLGDTAMYLCATSREGAREAFFGQGTRLTVV.

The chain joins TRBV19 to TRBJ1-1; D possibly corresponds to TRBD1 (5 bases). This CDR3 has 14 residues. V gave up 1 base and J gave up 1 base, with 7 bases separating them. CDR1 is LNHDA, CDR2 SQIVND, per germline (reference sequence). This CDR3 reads CASSIGDRNTEAFF. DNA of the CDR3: TGTGCCAGTAGTATAGGAGACAGGAACACTGAAGCTTTCTTT.

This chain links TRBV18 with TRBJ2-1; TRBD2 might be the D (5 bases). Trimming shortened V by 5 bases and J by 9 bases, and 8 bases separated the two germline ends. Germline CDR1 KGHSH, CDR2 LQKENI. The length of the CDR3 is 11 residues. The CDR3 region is CASSTEGEQFF. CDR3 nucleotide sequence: TGTGCCAGCTCAACCGAGGGTGAGCAGTTCTTC.

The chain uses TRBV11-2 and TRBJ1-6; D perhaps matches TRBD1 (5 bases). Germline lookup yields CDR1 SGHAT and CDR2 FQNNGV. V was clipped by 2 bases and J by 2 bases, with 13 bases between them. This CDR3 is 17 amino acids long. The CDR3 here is CASSLFGRVAYNSPLHF. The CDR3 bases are TGTGCCAGCAGCTTATTCGGCAGGGTCGCCTATAATTCACCCCTCCACTTT.

This chain's CDR3 is CASSAGSAGKTQYF. Written as DNA, the CDR3 is TGTGCCAGCAGTGCCGGAAGCGCGGGAAAGACCCAGTACTTC. This chain connects TRBV25-1 to TRBJ2-5; D is possibly TRBD2 (6 bases). This CDR3 is built from 14 residues. The germline V gene has CDR1 MGHDK and CDR2 SYGVNS. V dropped 4 bases and J dropped 6 bases, with 15 bases sitting between them.

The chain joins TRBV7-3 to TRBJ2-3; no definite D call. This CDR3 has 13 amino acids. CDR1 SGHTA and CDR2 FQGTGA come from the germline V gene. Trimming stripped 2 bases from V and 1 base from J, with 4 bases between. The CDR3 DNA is TGTGCCAGCAGCTTAGGGCGCACAGATACGCAGTATTTT. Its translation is CASSLGRTDTQYF. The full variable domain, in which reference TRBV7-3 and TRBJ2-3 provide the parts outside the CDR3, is GAGVSQTPSNKVTEKGKYVELRCDPISGHTALYWYRQSLGQGPEFLIYFQGTGAADDSGLPNDRFFAVRPEGSVSTLKIQRTERGDSAVYLCASSLGRTDTQYFGPGTRLTVL.

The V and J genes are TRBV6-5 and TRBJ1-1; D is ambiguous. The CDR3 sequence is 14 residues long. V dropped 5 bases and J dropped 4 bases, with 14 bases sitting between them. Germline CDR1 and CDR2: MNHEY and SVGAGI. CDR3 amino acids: CASSRRPGGTEAFF. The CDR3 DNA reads TGTGCCAGCAGTCGCCGGCCTGGCGGCACTGAAGCTTTCTTT.

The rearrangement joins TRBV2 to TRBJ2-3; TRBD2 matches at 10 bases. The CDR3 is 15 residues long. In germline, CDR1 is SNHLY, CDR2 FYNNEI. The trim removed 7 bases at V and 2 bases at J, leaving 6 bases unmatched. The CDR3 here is CASTGLAEFTDTQYF. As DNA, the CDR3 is TGTGCCAGCACCGGACTAGCGGAGTTCACAGATACGCAGTATTTT.

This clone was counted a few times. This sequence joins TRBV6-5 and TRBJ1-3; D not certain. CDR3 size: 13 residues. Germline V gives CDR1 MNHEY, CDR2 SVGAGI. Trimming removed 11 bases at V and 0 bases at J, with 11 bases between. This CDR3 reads CAGQVSSGNTIYF. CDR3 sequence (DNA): TGTGCCGGTCAGGTGAGCTCTGGAAACACCATATATTTT.

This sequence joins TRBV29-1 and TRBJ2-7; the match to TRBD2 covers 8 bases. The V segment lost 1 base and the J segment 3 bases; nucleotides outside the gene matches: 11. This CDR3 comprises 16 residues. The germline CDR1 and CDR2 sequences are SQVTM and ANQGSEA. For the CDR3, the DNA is TGCAGCGTTGAAGTGCGGGAGGCCAGGTTGGGCTACGAGCAGTACTTC. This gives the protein CSVEVREARLGYEQYF.

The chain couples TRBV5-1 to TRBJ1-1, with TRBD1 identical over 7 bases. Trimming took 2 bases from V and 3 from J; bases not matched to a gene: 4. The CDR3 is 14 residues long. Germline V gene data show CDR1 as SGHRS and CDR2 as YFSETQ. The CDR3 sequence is CASSLPGQYTEAFF. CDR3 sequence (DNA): TGCGCCAGCAGCTTACCGGGACAGTACACTGAAGCTTTCTTT.

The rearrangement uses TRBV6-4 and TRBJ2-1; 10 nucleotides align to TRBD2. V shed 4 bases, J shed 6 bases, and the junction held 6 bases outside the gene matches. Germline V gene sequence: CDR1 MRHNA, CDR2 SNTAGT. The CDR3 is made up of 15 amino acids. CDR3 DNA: TGTGCCAGCAGTGTCCAGCTAGCGGGAGTCAATGAGCAGTTCTTC. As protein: CASSVQLAGVNEQFF.

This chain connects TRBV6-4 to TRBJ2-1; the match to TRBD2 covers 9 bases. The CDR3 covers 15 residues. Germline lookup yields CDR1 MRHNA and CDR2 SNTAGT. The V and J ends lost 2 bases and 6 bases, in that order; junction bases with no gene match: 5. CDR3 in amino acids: CASSDVAGVSNEQFF. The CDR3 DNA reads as TGTGCCAGCAGTGACGTAGCGGGAGTGAGCAATGAGCAGTTCTTC.

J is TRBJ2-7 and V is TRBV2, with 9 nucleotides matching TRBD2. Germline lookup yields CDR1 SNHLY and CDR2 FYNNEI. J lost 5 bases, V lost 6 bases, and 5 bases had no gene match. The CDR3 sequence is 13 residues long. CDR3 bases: TGTGCCAGCAGGACTAGCGGCGCCCACGAGCAGTACTTC. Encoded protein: CASRTSGAHEQYF.

The CDR3 region has the DNA TGTGCCAGCTCACCCGTTCAGCTAGGTACGCAGTATTTT. This sequence encodes CASSPVQLGTQYF. The chain has TRBV18 and TRBJ2-3; D gene uncertain. This CDR3 comprises 13 residues. CDR1 and CDR2 from the germline V gene are KGHSH and LQKENI. V shed 3 bases and J shed 8 bases, with 12 bases lying between them.

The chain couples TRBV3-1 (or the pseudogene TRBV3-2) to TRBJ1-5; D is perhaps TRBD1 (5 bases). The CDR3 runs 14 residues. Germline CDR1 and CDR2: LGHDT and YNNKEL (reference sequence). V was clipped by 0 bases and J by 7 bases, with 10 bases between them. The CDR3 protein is CASSQDIRGQPQHF. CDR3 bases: TGTGCCAGCAGCCAAGATATAAGGGGACAGCCCCAGCATTTT.

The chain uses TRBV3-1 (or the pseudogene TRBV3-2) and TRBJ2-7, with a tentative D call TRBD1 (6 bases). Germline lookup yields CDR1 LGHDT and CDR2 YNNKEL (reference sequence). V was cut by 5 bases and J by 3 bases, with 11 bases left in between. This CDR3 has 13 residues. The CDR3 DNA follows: TGTGCCAGCAGCGAACAGGGTGGCTACGAGCAGTACGTC. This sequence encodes CASSEQGGYEQYV.

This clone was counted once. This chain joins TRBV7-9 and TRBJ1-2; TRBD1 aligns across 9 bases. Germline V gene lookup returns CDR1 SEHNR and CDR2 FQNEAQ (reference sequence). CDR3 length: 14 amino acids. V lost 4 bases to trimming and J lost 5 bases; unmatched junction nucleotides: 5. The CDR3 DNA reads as TGTGCCAGCAGCTCCGGGACAGGGCCGTATGGCTACACCTTC. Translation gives CASSSGTGPYGYTF.

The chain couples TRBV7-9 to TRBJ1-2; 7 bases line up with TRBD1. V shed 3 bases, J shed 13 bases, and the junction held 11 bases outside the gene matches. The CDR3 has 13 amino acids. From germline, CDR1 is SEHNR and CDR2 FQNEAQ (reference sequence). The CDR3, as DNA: TGTGCCAGCAGCTTCCCGGGACAGATCATTTTCACCTTC. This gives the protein CASSFPGQIIFTF.

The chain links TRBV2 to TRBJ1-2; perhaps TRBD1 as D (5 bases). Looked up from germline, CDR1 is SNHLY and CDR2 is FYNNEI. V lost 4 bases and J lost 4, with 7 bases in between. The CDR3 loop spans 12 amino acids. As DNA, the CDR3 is TGTGCCAGCAGTGCAGGGCCCTATGGCTACACCTTC. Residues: CASSAGPYGYTF.

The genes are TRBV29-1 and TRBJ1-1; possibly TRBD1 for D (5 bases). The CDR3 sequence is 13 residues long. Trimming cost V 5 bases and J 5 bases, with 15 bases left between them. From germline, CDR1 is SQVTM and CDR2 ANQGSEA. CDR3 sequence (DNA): TGCAGCGTTCGCGGGACCCTAGGGACTGAAGCTTTCTTT. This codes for CSVRGTLGTEAFF. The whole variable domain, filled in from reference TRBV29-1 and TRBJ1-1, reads SAVISQKPSRDICQRGTSLTIQCQVDSQVTMMFWYRQQPGQSLTLIATANQGSEATYESGFVIDKFPISRPNLTFSTLTVSNMSPEDSSIYLCSVRGTLGTEAFFGQGTRLTVV.

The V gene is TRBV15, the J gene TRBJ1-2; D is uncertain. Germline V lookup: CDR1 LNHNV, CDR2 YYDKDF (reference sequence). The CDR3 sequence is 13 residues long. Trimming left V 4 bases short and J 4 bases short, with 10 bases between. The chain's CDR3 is CATSIFPSYGYTF. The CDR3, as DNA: TGTGCCACCAGCATTTTCCCTTCCTATGGCTACACCTTC.

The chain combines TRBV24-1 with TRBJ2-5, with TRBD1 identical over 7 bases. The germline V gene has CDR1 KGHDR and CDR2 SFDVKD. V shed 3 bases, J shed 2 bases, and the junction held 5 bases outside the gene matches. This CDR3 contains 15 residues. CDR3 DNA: TGTGCCACCAGTGATCCGCGGACAGGACAAGAGACCCAGTACTTC. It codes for CATSDPRTGQETQYF.

The DNA for the CDR3 is TGTGCCAGCAGTTCCCCGATGAGGATGACTCGAGCTTTCTTT. Translation: CASSSPMRMTRAFF. The chain is built from TRBV27 and TRBJ1-1; D not resolved. Per germline, CDR1 MNHEY and CDR2 SMNVEV (reference sequence). The CDR3 consists of 14 residues. Trimming stripped 4 bases from V and 10 bases from J, with 19 bases between.

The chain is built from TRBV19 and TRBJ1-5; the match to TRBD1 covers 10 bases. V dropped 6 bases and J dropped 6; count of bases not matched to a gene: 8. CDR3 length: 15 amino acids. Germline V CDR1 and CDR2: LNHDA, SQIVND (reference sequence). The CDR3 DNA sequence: TGTGCCAGTAGCGAGGGACAGGGGAGGGGTCAGCCCCAGCATTTT. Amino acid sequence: CASSEGQGRGQPQHF.

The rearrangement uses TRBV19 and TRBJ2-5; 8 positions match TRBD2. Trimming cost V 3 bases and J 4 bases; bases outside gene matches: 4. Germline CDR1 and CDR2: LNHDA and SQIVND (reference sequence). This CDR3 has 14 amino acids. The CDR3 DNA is TGTGCCAGTAGTATGGGGCGGGGGGTAGAGACCCAGTACTTC. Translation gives CASSMGRGVETQYF.

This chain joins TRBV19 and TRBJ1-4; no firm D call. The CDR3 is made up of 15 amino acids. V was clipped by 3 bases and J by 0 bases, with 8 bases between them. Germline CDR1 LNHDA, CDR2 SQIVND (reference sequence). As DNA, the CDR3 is TGTGCCAGTAGTATTTCCGGTGCAACTAATGAAAAACTGTTTTTT. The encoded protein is CASSISGATNEKLFF.